Below are 19 T cell receptor beta chains sequenced from a single sample in a study of cytomegalovirus exposure and HLA in healthy donors. TCRdb's table, derived via immunoSEQ multiplex PCR, lists solely in-frame clones and lacks some. The top ten hold around 4.5% of the sample, which has some 110,000 clones, approximately 86% seen once. Sequenced material: PBMCs. These receptors originate from a man aged 18 to 30 in good health and CMV-seropositive.

The rearrangement links TRBV6-6 to TRBJ2-5; 7 bases align to TRBD1. Trimming at V came to 8 bases and at J to 0 bases, leaving 9 bases not matched to a gene. The CDR3 consists of 15 residues. Germline V CDR1 and CDR2: MNHNY, SVGAGI (reference sequence). CDR3 nucleotides: TGTGCCAGCTTTCCAACGGGACAGCACCAAGAGACCCAGTACTTC. It encodes CASFPTGQHQETQYF.

The chain couples TRBV7-8 to TRBJ2-7; 10 nucleotides agree with TRBD2. J gave up 0 bases and V 3 bases, and 11 bases lay outside the gene matches. The CDR3 consists of 18 residues. The germline CDR1 and CDR2 sequences are SGHVS and FQNEAQ. CDR3 DNA sequence: TGTGCCAGCAGCTTCAGGCTAGCGGGGGCGACGACCTCCTACGAGCAGTACTTC. It is translated as CASSFRLAGATTSYEQYF.

This sequence joins TRBV7-6 and TRBJ2-1; 11 nucleotides line up with TRBD1. The CDR3 loop spans 14 amino acids. Germline-derived CDR1 and CDR2 are SGHVS and FNYEAQ. After removal of 4 bases from V and 5 bases from J, the junction contained 1 base not matched to a gene. Here the CDR3 DNA reads TGTGCCAGCAGCTCGGGACAGGGGGACAATGAGCAGTTCTTC. The encoded protein is CASSSGQGDNEQFF.

In its sample, this clone was seen a few times. The gene calls are TRBV7-2 and TRBJ1-6, with D perhaps TRBD1 (6 bases). With 3 bases removed from V and 10 bases from J, the gap between germline ends came to 13 bases. CDR1 is SGHTA, CDR2 FQGNSA, per germline. This CDR3 contains 14 residues. The CDR3 nucleotides read TGTGCCAGCAGCTTGCAGGGGATAGGATCACCCCTCCACTTT. Protein sequence: CASSLQGIGSPLHF.

This clone appeared once. The chain is built from TRBV30 and TRBJ1-2; no reliable D call. Germline V gene sequence: CDR1 GTSNPN, CDR2 SVGIG (reference sequence). V lost 0 bases to trimming and J lost 0 bases, with 8 bases between them. The CDR3 has 14 amino acids. CDR3 nucleotides: TGTGCCTGGAGTGTATATCGGTCTAACTATGGCTACACCTTC. This translates into CAWSVYRSNYGYTF.

The genes are TRBV7-8 and TRBJ2-1, with TRBD2 matching 8 bases. V lost 7 bases, J lost 5 bases, and 10 bases stayed unmatched. Germline CDR1 and CDR2: SGHVS and FQNEAQ. The CDR3 runs to 15 residues. The CDR3 protein is CASIPPGGLDNEQFF. DNA of the CDR3: TGTGCCAGCATCCCCCCGGGGGGGCTCGACAATGAGCAGTTCTTC.

J is TRBJ1-3 and V is TRBV7-9; possibly TRBD1 for D (5 bases). Per germline, CDR1 SEHNR and CDR2 FQNEAQ (reference sequence). V gave up 0 bases and J gave up 4 bases, with 10 bases separating them. The CDR3 contains 15 residues. CDR3 nucleotide sequence: TGTGCCAGCAGCTTAGCAGGGGCTACGGGAAACACCATATATTTT. As protein: CASSLAGATGNTIYF.

The genes are TRBV19 and TRBJ1-4; the D gene is possibly TRBD1 (6 bases). Germline V CDR1 and CDR2: LNHDA, SQIVND (reference sequence). The V end lost 9 bases, the J end lost 7 bases, and 18 bases lay between the germline ends. The CDR3 contains 14 residues. CDR3 nucleotide sequence: TGTGCCAGCTGGGCACAGGGACATTGTGAAAAACTGTTTTTT. Its protein is CASWAQGHCEKLFF.

This clone was found once. The chain uses TRBV2 and TRBJ1-2; TRBD1 matches at 7 bases. The CDR3 totals 13 residues. V was clipped by 5 bases and J by 8 bases; unmatched bases: 8. Germline V gives CDR1 SNHLY, CDR2 FYNNEI. CDR3 residues: CASSSDRTGGYTF. CDR3 sequence (DNA): TGTGCCAGCAGTTCCGATCGGACAGGCGGCTACACCTTC. The full variable domain, completed using reference TRBV2 and TRBJ1-2, is EPEVTQTPSHQVTQMGQEVILRCVPISNHLYFYWYRQILGQKVEFLVSFYNNEISEKSEIFDDQFSVERPDGSNFTLKIRSTKLEDSAMYFCASSSDRTGGYTFGSGTRLTVV.

The chain couples TRBV7-8 to TRBJ2-7, with 8 nucleotides matching TRBD1. Germline V gene sequence: CDR1 SGHVS, CDR2 FQNEAQ. Trimming took 6 bases from V and 4 from J; bases not matched to a gene: 11. The CDR3 spans 15 residues. The CDR3 is CASSPGWTGSYEQYF. The CDR3 nucleotides are TGTGCCAGCAGTCCAGGGTGGACAGGGAGTTACGAGCAGTACTTC.

This clone has only a few counts. The chain has TRBV5-6 and TRBJ1-2, with 7 bases fitting TRBD1. This CDR3 is built from 14 residues. V was clipped by 4 bases and J by 4 bases; unmatched bases: 7. Germline V gene sequence: CDR1 SGHDT, CDR2 YYEEEE. CDR3 loop: CASSQGQTIYGYTF. The CDR3 region has the DNA TGTGCCAGCAGCCAGGGACAGACGATCTATGGCTACACCTTC.

The gene calls are TRBV28 and TRBJ1-2; TRBD1 aligns across 9 bases. The CDR3 runs 15 residues. The germline CDR1 and CDR2 sequences are MDHEN and SYDVKM. V gave up 4 bases and J gave up 5 bases; unmatched junction bases: 8. CDR3 in amino acids: CASSSHTGTGYGYTF. The CDR3 nucleotides read TGTGCCAGCAGTTCCCATACCGGGACAGGGTATGGCTACACCTTC.

The chain combines TRBV11-1 with TRBJ2-5, with 7 bases lining up with TRBD1. CDR1 SGHAT and CDR2 FQDESV come from the germline V gene (reference sequence). This CDR3 has 15 amino acids. The J segment lost 5 bases and the V segment lost 3 bases, leaving 9 bases of the junction unmatched. CDR3 loop: CASSFRGLSGETQYF. CDR3 in DNA: TGTGCCAGCAGCTTTAGGGGGCTGTCCGGGGAGACCCAGTACTTC.

For this clone: A junction end diverges from the germline sequence, so it may reflect a read error. The CDR3 region is CTSSWKTGRETQYF. Here the CDR3 DNA reads TGTACCAGCAGCTGGAAGACAGGGAGAGAGACCCAGTACTTC. The chain links TRBV11-2 to TRBJ2-5, with TRBD1 matching over 7 bases. Germline loops: CDR1 SGHAT, CDR2 FQNNGV. The CDR3 consists of 14 residues.

V gene TRBV7-8 combines with J gene TRBJ2-3; D uncertain. The CDR3 consists of 12 residues. With 5 bases removed from V and 2 bases from J, the gap between germline ends came to 5 bases. CDR1 SGHVS and CDR2 FQNEAQ come from the germline V gene. The CDR3: CASSPFTDTQYF. CDR3 DNA sequence: TGTGCCAGCAGCCCGTTCACAGATACGCAGTATTTT.

The chain joins TRBV7-9 to TRBJ2-5; possible D gene TRBD1, 5 bases. This CDR3 is built from 13 residues. Germline lookup yields CDR1 SEHNR and CDR2 FQNEAQ (reference sequence). Trimming pared 5 bases from V and 3 bases from J, leaving 10 bases between. The CDR3 DNA reads as TGTGCCAGCAGCCCTCTAGGGGAAGAGACCCAGTACTTC. Protein: CASSPLGEETQYF.

The gene calls are TRBV19 and TRBJ1-2; a possible D gene is TRBD1 (6 bases). V lost 7 bases and J 4 bases, leaving 16 bases between the germline ends. Looked up from germline, CDR1 is LNHDA and CDR2 is SQIVND (reference sequence). The CDR3 runs to 14 residues. In DNA form, the CDR3 reads TGTGCCAGTACCCCAGGGGCAGGGTTCTATGGCTACACCTTC. It specifies CASTPGAGFYGYTF.

The rearrangement uses TRBV7-2 and TRBJ2-1, with 7 bases identical to TRBD2. Germline V gene data show CDR1 as SGHTA and CDR2 as FQGNSA. The CDR3 spans 12 residues. J lost 8 bases, V lost 5 bases, and 3 bases had no gene match. The CDR3 loop reads CASSRGDHEQFF. CDR3 nucleotides: TGTGCCAGCAGCCGGGGGGACCATGAGCAGTTCTTC.

The V call is TRBV10-1, the J call TRBJ2-2; 7 bases map to TRBD1. V dropped 4 bases and J dropped 1; count of bases not matched to a gene: 6. From germline, CDR1 is WNHNN and CDR2 SYGVQD (reference sequence). The CDR3 totals 16 residues. DNA for the CDR3: TGCGCCAGCAGTGGGCCGACAGGGAGGAACACCGGGGAGCTGTTTTTT. Protein product: CASSGPTGRNTGELFF.